The rows below give T cell receptor beta chains drawn from one sample of a study of blood T cell repertoires in COVID-19. Data came from immunoSEQ multiplex PCR; TCRdb stores just in-frame clones and leaves some out. The top ten hold roughly a tenth of the sample, which has tens of thousands of clones, 85% to 90% seen once. Material for sequencing was peripheral blood. These receptors all come from a man aged 80 or over with active COVID-19. CDR3s include the opening cysteine and the closing phenylalanine or tryptophan. D genes are given only for firm matches. The size of a clone is reported for some rows only, either as once, few or many, or as a class for expanded clones.

abundance: .; j_gene: TRBJ2-3; v_gene: TRBV30; d_gene: .; CDR3aa: CAWSVGVGVRMDF; CDR3nt: TGTGCCTGGAGTGTAGGAGTTGGAGTCCGAATGGATTTT
abundance: .; j_gene: TRBJ1-1; v_gene: TRBV24-1; d_gene: TRBD1; CDR3aa: CATSDSGTGAFTEAFF; CDR3nt: TGTGCCACCAGTGATTCCGGGACAGGGGCTTTTACTGAAGCTTTCTTT
abundance: .; j_gene: TRBJ2-1; v_gene: TRBV27; d_gene: TRBD2; CDR3aa: CASSSPGLAGGQFF; CDR3nt: TGTGCCAGCAGTTCCCCGGGACTAGCGGGAGGGCAGTTCTTC
abundance: .; j_gene: TRBJ2-7; v_gene: TRBV27; d_gene: TRBD1; CDR3aa: CASSLGQGAGYEQYF; CDR3nt: TGTGCCAGCAGTTTGGGACAGGGGGCGGGCTACGAGCAGTACTTC
abundance: .; j_gene: TRBJ2-2; v_gene: TRBV18; d_gene: TRBD2; CDR3aa: CASSPTIAGVSGELFF; CDR3nt: TGTGCCAGCTCACCAACGATAGCGGGAGTCAGCGGGGAGCTGTTTTTT
abundance: .; j_gene: TRBJ2-3; v_gene: TRBV2; d_gene: TRBD2; CDR3aa: CASIPGGYTDTQYF; CDR3nt: TGTGCCAGCATCCCGGGAGGTTACACAGATACGCAGTATTTT
abundance: .; j_gene: TRBJ2-1; v_gene: TRBV6-4; d_gene: .; CDR3aa: CASSDSQAEQFF; CDR3nt: TGTGCCAGCAGTGATAGTCAGGCTGAGCAGTTCTTC
abundance: .; j_gene: TRBJ2-1; v_gene: TRBV28; d_gene: .; CDR3aa: CASSPGTLDEQFF; CDR3nt: TGTGCCAGCAGTCCCGGGACTCTCGATGAGCAGTTCTTC
abundance: .; j_gene: TRBJ2-7; v_gene: TRBV10-3; d_gene: .; CDR3aa: CAISEGVGARDEQYF; CDR3nt: TGTGCCATCAGCGAAGGGGTGGGGGCAAGGGACGAGCAGTACTTC
abundance: .; j_gene: TRBJ2-7; v_gene: TRBV27; d_gene: TRBD1; CDR3aa: CASSLETGGHEQYF; CDR3nt: TGTGCCAGCAGTTTGGAGACAGGGGGCCACGAGCAGTACTTC
abundance: .; j_gene: TRBJ2-7; v_gene: TRBV5-1; d_gene: TRBD1; CDR3aa: CASSLSGTVLYEQYF; CDR3nt: TGCGCCAGCAGCTTGTCCGGGACAGTTCTCTACGAGCAGTACTTC
abundance: .; j_gene: TRBJ2-7; v_gene: TRBV10-3; d_gene: .; CDR3aa: CAISEARGNYEQYF; CDR3nt: TGTGCCATCAGTGAGGCCCGCGGGAACTACGAGCAGTACTTC
abundance: once; j_gene: TRBJ1-1; v_gene: TRBV4-1; d_gene: TRBD1; CDR3aa: CASSPPTGRNTEAFF; CDR3nt: TGCGCCAGCAGCCCACCGACAGGGAGGAACACTGAAGCTTTCTTT
abundance: .; j_gene: TRBJ2-7; v_gene: TRBV19; d_gene: TRBD2; CDR3aa: CASSGAASGRESEQYF; CDR3nt: TGTGCCAGTAGCGGAGCAGCTAGCGGGAGGGAAAGCGAGCAGTACTTC
abundance: once; j_gene: TRBJ1-2; v_gene: TRBV11-2; d_gene: .; CDR3aa: CASSLVEGVYGYTF; CDR3nt: TGTGCCAGCAGCTTAGTGGAGGGAGTTTATGGCTACACCTTC
abundance: .; j_gene: TRBJ1-6; v_gene: TRBV7-2; d_gene: .; CDR3aa: CASSSPPDHLHF; CDR3nt: TGTGCCAGCAGCTCCCCCCCAGATCACCTCCACTTT
abundance: .; j_gene: TRBJ2-2; v_gene: TRBV24-1; d_gene: TRBD2; CDR3aa: CATSDETSGTNTGELFF; CDR3nt: TGTGCCACCAGTGACGAGACTAGCGGGACGAACACCGGGGAGCTGTTTTTT
abundance: .; j_gene: TRBJ2-1; v_gene: TRBV7-9; d_gene: TRBD2; CDR3aa: CASSLGGLGAGAEQFF; CDR3nt: TGTGCCAGCAGTTTAGGAGGATTGGGCGCGGGAGCGGAGCAGTTCTTC
abundance: .; j_gene: TRBJ1-1; v_gene: TRBV7-9; d_gene: .; CDR3aa: CASSPREVNTEAFF; CDR3nt: TGTGCCAGCAGCCCGCGGGAAGTGAACACTGAAGCTTTCTTT
abundance: .; j_gene: TRBJ2-1; v_gene: TRBV5-6; d_gene: TRBD2; CDR3aa: CASNSGRAWVGNEQFF; CDR3nt: TGTGCCAGCAATAGCGGGAGGGCTTGGGTAGGGAATGAGCAGTTCTTC
abundance: .; j_gene: TRBJ2-7; v_gene: TRBV7-2; d_gene: TRBD1; CDR3aa: CASNRDRGLVEQYF; CDR3nt: TGTGCCAGCAACAGAGACAGGGGGCTGGTAGAGCAGTACTTC
abundance: .; j_gene: TRBJ2-3; v_gene: TRBV28; d_gene: TRBD2; CDR3aa: CASSLVSGRTSTDTQYF; CDR3nt: TGTGCCAGCAGTTTGGTTAGCGGGAGAACTAGCACAGATACGCAGTATTTT
abundance: .; j_gene: TRBJ1-4; v_gene: TRBV18; d_gene: .; CDR3aa: CASSPRINEKLFF; CDR3nt: TGTGCCAGCTCCCCGAGAATCAATGAAAAACTGTTTTTT
abundance: .; j_gene: TRBJ1-2; v_gene: TRBV29-1; d_gene: .; CDR3aa: CSVEYYTQGHYGYTF; CDR3nt: TGCAGCGTTGAGTACTACACGCAAGGCCACTATGGCTACACCTTC
abundance: .; j_gene: TRBJ2-7; v_gene: TRBV19; d_gene: .; CDR3aa: CASSPRVASWGTYEQYF; CDR3nt: TGTGCCAGTAGTCCCCGGGTCGCGAGTTGGGGCACCTACGAGCAGTACTTC
abundance: .; j_gene: TRBJ1-4; v_gene: TRBV28; d_gene: TRBD1; CDR3aa: CASRSIPGQVNEKLFF; CDR3nt: TGTGCCAGCAGGTCAATCCCGGGACAGGTTAATGAAAAACTGTTTTTT
abundance: .; j_gene: TRBJ2-2; v_gene: TRBV7-2; d_gene: .; CDR3aa: CASSPGVTGELFF; CDR3nt: TGTGCCAGCAGCCCCGGGGTCACCGGGGAGCTGTTTTTT
abundance: once; j_gene: TRBJ2-1; v_gene: TRBV24-1; d_gene: .; CDR3aa: CAASDLQGLGNEQFF; CDR3nt: TGTGCCGCCAGTGATTTGCAGGGGCTGGGTAATGAGCAGTTCTTC
abundance: .; j_gene: TRBJ1-5; v_gene: TRBV19; d_gene: .; CDR3aa: CASSSWGPGIQPQHF; CDR3nt: TGTGCCAGTAGTTCGTGGGGTCCGGGGATTCAGCCCCAGCATTTT
abundance: medium-sized; j_gene: TRBJ2-1; v_gene: TRBV14; d_gene: TRBD2; CDR3aa: CASSQASSGRSEQFF; CDR3nt: TGTGCCAGCAGCCAAGCTTCTAGCGGGAGGAGTGAGCAGTTCTTC
abundance: .; j_gene: TRBJ2-5; v_gene: TRBV2; d_gene: TRBD2; CDR3aa: CASCWGGTPQETQYF; CDR3nt: TGTGCCAGCTGCTGGGGGGGAACACCGCAAGAGACCCAGTACTTC
abundance: .; j_gene: TRBJ2-7; v_gene: TRBV5-1; d_gene: TRBD1; CDR3aa: CASSPDRLTYEQYF; CDR3nt: TGCGCCAGCAGCCCGGACAGGCTCACCTACGAGCAGTACTTC
abundance: .; j_gene: TRBJ2-1; v_gene: TRBV28; d_gene: TRBD2; CDR3aa: CASTQALAGREQFF; CDR3nt: TGTGCCAGCACCCAGGCTCTAGCGGGTCGTGAGCAGTTCTTC
abundance: .; j_gene: TRBJ1-2; v_gene: TRBV9; d_gene: .; CDR3aa: CASSIDTTANYGYTF; CDR3nt: TGTGCCAGCAGCATTGACACGACCGCAAACTATGGCTACACCTTC
abundance: .; j_gene: TRBJ2-7; v_gene: TRBV6-1; d_gene: .; CDR3aa: CASSEWGGPTF; CDR3nt: TGTGCCAGCAGTGAATGGGGGGGCCCGACCTTC
abundance: .; j_gene: TRBJ2-1; v_gene: TRBV28; d_gene: .; CDR3aa: CASTLGSRGVILHNEQFF; CDR3nt: TGTGCCAGCACCTTGGGGAGCAGGGGGGTAATTCTGCACAATGAGCAGTTCTTC
abundance: .; j_gene: TRBJ2-1; v_gene: TRBV24-1; d_gene: .; CDR3aa: CAISQGGGTGFDEQFF; CDR3nt: TGTGCCATCTCCCAAGGGGGGGGTACGGGTTTCGATGAGCAGTTCTTC
abundance: .; j_gene: TRBJ1-3; v_gene: TRBV10-3; d_gene: .; CDR3aa: CAISRGAADSGNTIYF; CDR3nt: TGTGCCATCAGTAGAGGTGCCGCCGACTCTGGAAACACCATATATTTT
abundance: .; j_gene: TRBJ2-2; v_gene: TRBV7-9; d_gene: TRBD2; CDR3aa: CASTLLLAVNTGELFF; CDR3nt: TGTGCCAGCACCCTACTACTAGCGGTGAACACCGGGGAGCTGTTTTTT
abundance: .; j_gene: TRBJ2-7; v_gene: TRBV5-1; d_gene: TRBD1; CDR3aa: CASSLGQGRYEQYF; CDR3nt: TGCGCCAGCAGCCTGGGACAGGGGAGGTACGAGCAGTACTTC